Listed below are T cell receptor beta chains from one sample, sequenced in a study of blood T cell repertoires in COVID-19. Generated by immunoSEQ multiplex PCR, the TCRdb table keeps only in-frame clones and is missing some. The table shows a few hundred thousand clones, with 80% to 90% occurring only once. Material: PBMCs or T cells enriched from blood (not recorded which). The receptors derive from a man aged 18 to 29 with acute COVID-19. Each CDR3 is given without its conserved first and last residue.

j_call,v_call,cdr3_aa
TRBJ1-5,TRBV5-1,ASSSTGDGRQPQH
TRBJ1-6,TRBV28,ASSAPGGPLH
TRBJ2-7,TRBV20-1,SASVAGGLSYEQY
TRBJ2-5,TRBV13,ASSTRYQETQY
TRBJ2-5,TRBV28,ASSKGTSGRWETQY
TRBJ1-5,TRBV5-1,ASSLVDLTGGGQPQH
TRBJ1-5,TRBV7-9,ASSLAGADNQPQH
TRBJ1-1,TRBV2,ASRAQAYANTEAF
TRBJ2-7,TRBV5-1,ASRLAGAYEQY
TRBJ1-2,TRBV28,ASRQHGGDGTGFLGYT
TRBJ1-6,TRBV5-8,ASSLRSLSPLH
TRBJ2-2,TRBV29-1,SVGLQGADTGELF
TRBJ1-6,TRBV4-1,ASSQDGGTHSPLH
TRBJ2-2,TRBV10-3,AIKTSGSGTGELF
TRBJ1-4,TRBV30,AWSWGGFEEKLF
TRBJ2-3,TRBV19,ASSIRDYPTDTQY
TRBJ2-7,TRBV5-4,ASSLAGTQQY
TRBJ1-5,TRBV19,ASSHALGGGFQH
TRBJ2-1,TRBV19,ASSIAGSVYNEQF
TRBJ1-3,TRBV30,AYTAGNTIY
TRBJ2-3,TRBV25-1,ASSESGVDTQY
TRBJ2-1,TRBV5-1,ASSSGLAGNEQF
TRBJ1-4,TRBV9,ASSPRQQANEKLF
TRBJ2-2,TRBV15,ATSPPSRRSRTNTGELF
TRBJ1-2,TRBV6-5,ASRAGPNYGYT
TRBJ2-7,TRBV11-2,ASSLGRVAYEQY
TRBJ2-7,TRBV6-6,ASSQTGRSDEQY
TRBJ2-7,TRBV7-8,ASSWGTSGLGEQY
TRBJ2-6,TRBV30,AWGGDRGTGANVLT
TRBJ2-7,TRBV28,ASSLNGLEQY
TRBJ2-3,TRBV11-2,ASSLAWREKETDTQY
TRBJ2-1,TRBV4-1,ASSQDQVTSGYNEQF
TRBJ2-7,TRBV4-1,ASRAGRDEQY
TRBJ2-7,TRBV9,ASSADGLAGGSSYEQY
TRBJ2-3,TRBV2,ASSEALGGGDTQY
TRBJ2-3,TRBV28,ASSLSGEAGTDTQY
TRBJ2-2,TRBV25-1,ASSLRDRGDTGELF
TRBJ1-2,TRBV4-1,ASSQDGETGIANYGYT
TRBJ2-7,TRBV28,ASSPGMAGGWYEQY
TRBJ2-1,TRBV11-2,ASSLSLGLAGVEQF
TRBJ2-5,TRBV20-1,SARREFLQY
TRBJ2-3,TRBV28,ASSLRGRRTDTQY
TRBJ2-1,TRBV27,ASMTSGSYNEQF
TRBJ1-1,TRBV6-5,ASRGGTEAF
TRBJ1-1,TRBV7-9,ASSLAWGRNTEAF
TRBJ2-7,TRBV21-1,ASSKVSGRAATYEQY
TRBJ1-1,TRBV29-1,SVDQGATGGTEAF
TRBJ1-6,TRBV28,ASSPGSSYNSPLH
TRBJ1-3,TRBV7-2,ASSLSGGSAGNTIY
TRBJ2-1,TRBV6-5,ASSTTGGGYNEQF